The 11 T cell receptor beta chains in this list originate from one sample, sequenced in a study of T cell clonality in common variable immunodeficiency. Study outcomes and limitations: In common variable immunodeficiency, TCR beta chains reportedly carried fewer deletions and N-nucleotide insertions.

Antigens of these TCRs are unknown. Clones were read by immunoSEQ multiplex PCR, and TCRdb kept only the in-frame ones, dropping some. This sample carries about 26,000 clones, none of them present only once. The specimen was peripheral blood mononuclear cells. These receptors came from a human donor with common variable immunodeficiency.

This clone came up a few times. The read comes to an end 3 residues before the CDR3 does, leaving the germline J gene to fill in the end. V gene TRBV5-1 combines with J gene TRBJ2-3; TRBD1 matches 7 bases. The CDR3 consists of 16 residues. V lost 0 bases to trimming and J lost 4 bases; unmatched junction nucleotides: 8. Germline V gene lookup returns CDR1 SGHRS and CDR2 YFSETQ. The CDR3: CASSLDGTVFSDTQYF. CDR3 DNA (partial): TGCGCCAGCAGCTTGGATGGGACAGTCTTTTCAGATACG.

This clone was observed at least ten times. The missing CDR3 end, 3 residues past where the read stops, is filled in from the germline J gene. The gene calls are TRBV7-2 and TRBJ1-5; no definite D call. Trimming removed 2 bases at V and 6 bases at J, with 8 bases between. The CDR3 covers 13 residues. Germline V gene sequence: CDR1 SGHTA, CDR2 FQGNSA. The part of the CDR3 DNA that was read is TGTGCCAGCAGCTTAAACTCTGGTCAGCCC. Encoded protein: CASSLNSGQP. The whole CDR3 sequence is CASSLNSGQPQHF.

This clone appeared a few times. The CDR3 is cut off 3 residues early in the read; its end comes from the germline J gene. The rearrangement links TRBV13 to TRBJ2-7, with 7 bases lining up with TRBD1. The germline V gene has CDR1 PRHDT and CDR2 FYEKMQ (reference sequence). The CDR3 length is 16 residues. V lost 5 bases, J lost 1 base, and 11 bases stayed unmatched. This CDR3 reads CASSPQLGTVSYEQYF. CDR3 DNA, as far as it was read: TGTGCCAGCAGCCCGCAACTCGGGACAGTTTCCTACGAG. Supplemented by reference TRBV13 and TRBJ2-7, the full variable domain reads AAGVIQSPRHLIKEKRETATLKCYPIPRHDTVYWYQQGPGQDPQFLISFYEKMQSDKGSIPDRFSAQQFSDYHSELNMSSLELGDSALYFCASSPQLGTVSYEQYFGPGTRLTVT.

This clone was counted at least ten times. The CDR3 extends 3 residues past the end of the read, so its final part is completed from the germline J gene. The chain combines TRBV6-2 or TRBV6-3 with TRBJ2-3; tentative D call: TRBD1 (5 bases). Per the germline V gene, CDR1 is MNHEY and CDR2 is SVGEGT. This CDR3 is 15 amino acids long. With 2 bases removed from V and 3 bases from J, the gap between germline ends came to 12 bases. The CDR3 here is CASSYTDSGTDTQYF. The CDR3 DNA, read in part, is TGTGCCAGCAGTTACACTGACAGTGGGACAGATACG.

This clone was seen repeatedly, ten times or more. The DNA ends 3 residues before the CDR3 does, and the rest of the CDR3 is filled in from the germline J gene. The V gene is TRBV7-2, the J gene TRBJ2-5; D gene unclear. Germline V lookup: CDR1 SGHTA, CDR2 FQGNSA. Trimming took off 1 base at V and 5 bases at J, with 8 bases between the two ends. The CDR3 runs 13 residues. This chain's CDR3 is CASSLGPRETQYF. The CDR3 DNA, read in part, is TGTGCCAGCAGCTTAGGACCTAGGGAGACC.

This clone was seen at least ten times. The read falls 3 residues short of the CDR3 end, and the missing part is taken from the germline J gene. This rearrangement joins TRBV5-1 to TRBJ2-3; the D gene is possibly TRBD1 (8 bases). This CDR3 has 17 amino acids. Trimming left V 3 bases short and J 1 base short, with 18 bases between. Germline V gene lookup returns CDR1 SGHRS and CDR2 YFSETQ. Here the CDR3 reads CASSSYRGGSGTDTQYF. The CDR3 DNA, read in part, is TGCGCCAGCAGCTCGTACAGGGGGGGGAGTGGCACAGATACG.

This clone was picked up a small number of times. The CDR3 spells CASTFGQTNPYGYTF. Incomplete CDR3 DNA: TGTGCCAGCACCTTTGGACAGACAAACCCCTATGGC. V and J are TRBV5-6 and TRBJ1-2; perhaps TRBD1 as D (6 bases). Read coverage stops 3 residues before the CDR3 terminus; the germline J gene supplies the remainder. This CDR3 has 15 residues. CDR1 and CDR2 (germline): SGHDT, YYEEEE. Trimming removed 6 bases from V and 4 bases from J, with 19 bases in between. Full variable domain (rest looked up from reference TRBV5-6 and TRBJ1-2): DAGVTQSPTHLIKTRGQQVTLRCSPKSGHDTVSWYQQALGQGPQFIFQYYEEEERQRGNFPDRFSGHQFPNYSSELNVNALLLGDSALYLCASTFGQTNPYGYTFGSGTRLTVV.

This clone was found many times. The CDR3 end lies 3 residues beyond the end of the read and is filled in from the germline J gene. The J gene is TRBJ2-7, the V gene TRBV11-2; D gene unclear. The CDR3 is 15 amino acids. CDR1 and CDR2 from the germline V gene are SGHAT and FQNNGV. V shed 1 base and J shed 1 base, with 11 bases lying between them. The CDR3 region is CASSLVSDSSYEQYF. CDR3 DNA, as far as it was read: TGTGCCAGCAGCTTAGTTAGTGACTCTTCCTACGAG.

This clone occurred many times. This chain's CDR3 is CASSAGPRNTIYF. The CDR3 DNA, read in part, is TGTGCCAGCAGTGCGGGCCCAAGAAACACC. The V call is TRBV6-2 or TRBV6-3, the J call TRBJ1-3, with D unresolved. The CDR3 extends 3 residues past the end of the read, so its final part is completed from the germline J gene. Trimming removed 5 bases from V and 5 bases from J, with 10 bases in between. Germline values: CDR1 MNHEY, CDR2 SVGEGT. The CDR3 is 13 residues long.

By its share, this clone is medium-sized. The read finishes 3 residues shy of the CDR3 end, and the germline J gene is used to complete it. V and J are TRBV4-2 and TRBJ2-6; 8 nucleotides agree with TRBD1. CDR1 and CDR2 from the germline V gene are LGHNA and YNFKEQ. The CDR3 spans 17 residues. With V trimmed by 1 base and J by 2 bases, 4 bases remained unmatched. CDR3 DNA, as far as it was read: TGTGCCAGCAGCCAAGGACAGGGGAGGCCTGGGGCCAACGTC. Its translation: CASSQGQGRPGANV. The full CDR3 protein is CASSQGQGRPGANVLTF.

This clone was detected ten times or more. CDR3: CASSLETGQNYGYTF. CDR3 bases read: TGTGCCAGCAGCTTGGAGACGGGACAGAACTATGGC. This chain links TRBV5-6 with TRBJ1-2; 7 bases fit TRBD1. Coverage ceases 3 residues before the CDR3 finishes, and the germline J gene fills in the end. The CDR3 covers 15 residues. Germline assignment: CDR1 SGHDT and CDR2 YYEEEE. The V and J ends lost 0 bases and 2 bases, in that order; junction bases with no gene match: 4.